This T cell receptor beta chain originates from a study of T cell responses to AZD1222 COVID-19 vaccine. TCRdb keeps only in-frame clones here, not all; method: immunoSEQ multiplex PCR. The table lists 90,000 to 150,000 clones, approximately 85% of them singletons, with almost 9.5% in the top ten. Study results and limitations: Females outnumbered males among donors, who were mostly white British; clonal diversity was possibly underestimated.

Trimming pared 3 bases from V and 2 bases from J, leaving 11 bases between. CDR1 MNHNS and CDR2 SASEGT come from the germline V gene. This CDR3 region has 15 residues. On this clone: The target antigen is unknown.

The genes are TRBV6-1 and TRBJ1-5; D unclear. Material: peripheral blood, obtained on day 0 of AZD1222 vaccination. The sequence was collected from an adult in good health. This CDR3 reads CASSEDEDGNQPQHF. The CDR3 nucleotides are TGTGCCAGCAGTGAGGACGAAGACGGCAATCAGCCCCAGCATTTT.